This T cell receptor beta chain was sequenced for a study of blood T cell repertoires in COVID-19. Study-level information: Sites across the United States, Italy and Spain contributed samples from acute and convalescent COVID-19. T cells, B-cell-depleted T cells, or PBMCs supplied cDNA or gDNA.

Seattle patient enrollment occurred during active infection, with longitudinal follow-up thereafter. Per the original methods: Estimated nucleated cell counts came from reference gene primer amplification. This table comes from immunoSEQ multiplex PCR, and its TCRdb copy is limited to in-frame clones, with some not included. V and J calls and clone size are those listed in that table; D and trimming were worked out from the DNA. The repertoire holds just under 60,000 clones, with around 81% as singletons. Germline trimming cut 6 bases from V and 4 bases from J; bases unmatched to any gene: 18. Germline CDR1 is MNHEY and CDR2 is SVGEGT. The CDR3 has 18 residues. In its sample, this clone was seen once.

This rearrangement joins TRBV6-2 or TRBV6-3 to TRBJ1-1; 9 positions agree with TRBD1. The sample comprised peripheral blood. The sequence was obtained from an elderly man with COVID-19, enrolled during active disease. The CDR3 coding sequence is TGTGCCAGCAGCGCGTCAGGGACAGGGAGACTTTTCATCACTGAAGCTTTCTTT. This sequence encodes CASSASGTGRLFITEAFF.